This T cell receptor beta chain was retrieved from a study of blood T cell repertoires in COVID-19. Study at large: Samples representing acute and convalescent COVID-19 were sourced from the United States, Italy and Spain. The cDNA or gDNA used as material had been derived from T cells, B-cell-depleted T cells, or PBMCs.

CDR1 is MNHEY and CDR2 is SMNVEV in the germline V gene (reference sequence). Trimming stripped 8 bases from V and 0 bases from J, with 17 bases between. CDR3 size: 16 residues. This clone has just one count. Cohorts were based on clinical histories the participants reported. Authors' processing steps: Amplifying reference gene primers gave estimates of nucleated cell counts. Libraries were prepared by immunoSEQ multiplex PCR; TCRdb keeps only in-frame clonotypes and omits some of them. That table supplies the V and J calls and clone size; D and trimming were determined from the DNA. The sample has 150,000 to 200,000 clones; around 82% are singletons.

This clonotype originated in a woman aged 55-75 years with acute COVID-19. The specimen sequenced was PBMCs or T cells enriched from blood (not recorded which). The chain links TRBV27 to TRBJ1-5; D is uncertain. In nucleotides, the CDR3 is TGTGCCAGCGCTTCCGGCGGACTGTTTAGCAATCAGCCCCAGCATTTT. Encoded protein: CASASGGLFSNQPQHF.